The 4 T cell receptor beta chains below were found in one sample sequenced in a study of blood T cell repertoires in COVID-19 (TCRdb year 2020). Libraries were prepared through the immunoSEQ multiplex PCR assay. The table was pulled from immuneACCESS by TCRdb, which kept in-frame rearrangements only. Such tables lose some clones; where checked, under half of the loss comes from unresolved V genes, and the rest has no known cause. In this sample the table shows roughly 100,000 clones, approximately 92% of which occur a single time. 4.2% of the sample is held by the ten biggest clonotypes. What was sequenced was peripheral blood. These TCRs come from a man in his late teens or twenties with acute or convalescent COVID-19.

This chain uses TRBV24-1 with TRBJ2-3, with D maybe TRBD1 (6 bases). V gave up 4 bases and J gave up 5 bases, with 12 bases separating them. CDR3 length equals 14 residues. The germline gives CDR1 KGHDR, CDR2 SFDVKD. CDR3 in amino acids: CATSDRGTRDTQYF. The CDR3 DNA follows: TGTGCCACCAGTGACAGGGGAACACGAGATACGCAGTATTTT.

The chain joins TRBV5-1 to TRBJ1-1, with D perhaps matching TRBD1 (5 bases). The CDR3 runs 15 residues. V was pared by 1 base and J by 4 bases, with 14 bases between. Per germline, CDR1 SGHRS and CDR2 YFSETQ. As DNA, the CDR3 is TGCGCCAGCAGCTTGAGCCGGGGGGTAGGCACTGAAGCTTTCTTT. This encodes CASSLSRGVGTEAFF.

This chain uses TRBV6-5 with TRBJ2-4, with D perhaps matching TRBD1 (5 bases). The CDR3 is 13 residues long. The germline V gene has CDR1 MNHEY and CDR2 SVGAGI. V shed 6 bases and J shed 0 bases, with 6 bases lying between them. The CDR3: CASRGRAKNIQYF. In DNA form, the CDR3 reads TGTGCCAGCAGGGGGCGAGCCAAAAACATTCAGTACTTC.

This chain uses TRBV2 with TRBJ2-5; 8 bases match TRBD2. In germline, CDR1 is SNHLY, CDR2 FYNNEI. V shed 11 bases, J shed 2 bases, and the junction held 7 bases outside the gene matches. The CDR3 has 13 amino acids. The CDR3: CAYSGNRQETQYF. CDR3 DNA: TGTGCCTATAGCGGGAACCGACAAGAGACCCAGTACTTC.